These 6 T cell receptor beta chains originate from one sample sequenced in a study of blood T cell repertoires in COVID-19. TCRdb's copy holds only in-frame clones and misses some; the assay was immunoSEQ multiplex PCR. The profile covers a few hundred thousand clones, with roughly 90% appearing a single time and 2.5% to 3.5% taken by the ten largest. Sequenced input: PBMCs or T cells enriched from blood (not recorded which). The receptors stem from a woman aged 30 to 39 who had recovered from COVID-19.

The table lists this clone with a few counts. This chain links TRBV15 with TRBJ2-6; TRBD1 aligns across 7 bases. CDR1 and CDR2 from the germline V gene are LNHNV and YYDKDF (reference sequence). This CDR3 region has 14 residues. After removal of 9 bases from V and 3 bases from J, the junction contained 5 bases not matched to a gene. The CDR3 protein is CATGQSFGANVLTF. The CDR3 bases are TGTGCCACGGGACAGTCCTTTGGGGCCAACGTCCTGACTTTC.

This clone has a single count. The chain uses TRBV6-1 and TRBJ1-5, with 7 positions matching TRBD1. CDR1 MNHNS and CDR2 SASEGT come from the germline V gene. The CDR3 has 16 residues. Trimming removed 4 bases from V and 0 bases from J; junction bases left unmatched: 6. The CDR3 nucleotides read TGTGCCAGCAGTGCAGGGGGACACCGTAGCAATCAGCCCCAGCATTTT. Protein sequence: CASSAGGHRSNQPQHF.

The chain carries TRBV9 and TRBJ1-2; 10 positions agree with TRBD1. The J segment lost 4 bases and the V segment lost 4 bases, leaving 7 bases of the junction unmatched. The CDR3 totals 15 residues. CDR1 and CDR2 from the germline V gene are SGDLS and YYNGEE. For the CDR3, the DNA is TGTGCCAGCAGCCCACGACAGGGGGCTAGCTATGGCTACACCTTC. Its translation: CASSPRQGASYGYTF.

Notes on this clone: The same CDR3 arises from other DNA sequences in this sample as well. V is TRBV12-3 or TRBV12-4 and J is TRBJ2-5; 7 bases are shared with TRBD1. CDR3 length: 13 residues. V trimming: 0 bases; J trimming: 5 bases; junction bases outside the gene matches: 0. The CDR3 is CASSLAGGETQYF. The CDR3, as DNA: TGTGCCAGCAGTTTAGCAGGGGGCGAGACCCAGTACTTC.

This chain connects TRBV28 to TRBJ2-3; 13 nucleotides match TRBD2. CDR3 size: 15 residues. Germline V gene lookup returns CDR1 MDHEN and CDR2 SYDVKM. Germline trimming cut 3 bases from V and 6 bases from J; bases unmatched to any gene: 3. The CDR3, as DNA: TGTGCCAGCAGTTTTGGACTAGCGGGAGAGGATACGCAGTATTTT. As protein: CASSFGLAGEDTQYF.

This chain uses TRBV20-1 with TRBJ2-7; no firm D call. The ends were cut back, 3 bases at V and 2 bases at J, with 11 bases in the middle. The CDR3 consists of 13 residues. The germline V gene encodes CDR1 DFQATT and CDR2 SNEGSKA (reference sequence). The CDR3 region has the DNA TGCAGTGCTAGTGAACACAGAGCCTACGAGCAGTACTTC. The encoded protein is CSASEHRAYEQYF.